This TCR beta chain was identified during a study of response to subunit inactivated influenza vaccine. TCRdb independently ran MiXCR on the RT-PCR reads; one entry per CDR3 protein. Among some 570,000 distinct CDR3 sequences listed, about 11% were seen once. The germline V gene encodes CDR1 LGHDT and CDR2 YNNKEL (reference sequence). The CDR3 runs 14 residues. Trimming took 3 bases from V and 8 from J, leaving 14 bases between them. This same sample was also part of a study on T cells expressing NK-cell markers. That source reports: Template switching by 5'RACE with UMIs generated the TCR beta cDNA. Sorted CD3+CD56-NKG2C+, CD3+CD56+NKG2C- and CD3+CD56+NKG2C+ T cells were the source of the TCR beta repertoires. The authors sequenced eight donors, of whom seven were HCMV-seropositive and one was seronegative. These clonotypes also led the CD3+CD56-NKG2C+ fraction in several donors. HCMV specificity of the expanded NKG2C+ T cell clones stayed unclear.

This rearrangement joins TRBV3-1 to TRBJ2-1; weak D call: TRBD2 (6 bases). The sequence was obtained from a man aged 45-65 years who received an inactivated influenza vaccine. The material was PBMCs from blood, obtained on the day of vaccination. The CDR3 loop reads CASSQGGMFYEQFF. DNA of the CDR3: TGTGCCAGCAGCCAGGGGGGAATGTTCTATGAGCAGTTCTTC.